One sample yielded the 25 T cell receptor beta chains listed below, sequenced in a study of CD8 T cells in Susac syndrome (dated by TCRdb to between 2018 and 2020). Receptor amplification or capture employed the immunoSEQ multiplex PCR assay. RNA was extracted using the RNeasy kit, and about 0.45 to 1 ug of the RNA was reverse transcribed with random hexamers. In-frame beta chains were kept once TCRdb had trimmed the public reads at Q25 with fastp and called clones with MiXCR. Each CDR3 protein appears once, grouped with its most common genes and DNA. This sample holds 170,000 or so distinct CDR3 sequences; approximately 95% were observed only once. In total, the top ten clones hold around 0.15% of the sample. The sequencing input was CD8+ T cells from PBMCs. The source of these receptors is a human donor with multiple sclerosis.

The J gene is TRBJ1-2, the V gene TRBV9, with D hard to call. The CDR3 totals 10 residues. The V end lost 4 bases, the J end lost 6 bases, and 4 bases lay between the germline ends. The V gene's germline CDR1 is SGDLS and CDR2 YYNGEE. DNA for the CDR3: TGTGCCAGCAGCCGGAATGGCTACACCTTC. This encodes CASSRNGYTF.

The chain has TRBV20-1 and TRBJ2-5; the D is unclear. Germline values: CDR1 DFQATT, CDR2 SNEGSKA (reference sequence). This CDR3 has 12 amino acids. V was trimmed by 6 bases and J by 2 bases, leaving 10 bases between them. The CDR3 DNA follows: TGCAGTGCGCGCCCGCTTCAAGAGACCCAGTACTTC. This codes for CSARPLQETQYF.

The rearrangement joins TRBV3-1 to TRBJ2-1; 8 bases are a match to TRBD2. This CDR3 is 17 amino acids long. Trimming cost V 0 bases and J 7 bases; bases outside gene matches: 11. In germline, CDR1 is LGHDT, CDR2 YNNKEL (reference sequence). The CDR3 spells CASSQEAGLAGLNEQFF. DNA of the CDR3: TGTGCCAGCAGCCAAGAGGCTGGACTAGCTGGGTTGAATGAGCAGTTCTTC.

This chain uses TRBV4-1 with TRBJ1-5; D remains unclear. The V gene's germline CDR1 is MGHRA and CDR2 YSYEKL. V was trimmed by 3 bases and J by 6 bases, leaving 9 bases between them. This CDR3 is 13 amino acids long. The DNA of the CDR3 is TGCGCCAGCAGCCAGTACGCGAGTCAGCCCCAGCATTTT. This gives the protein CASSQYASQPQHF.

The chain couples TRBV10-3 to TRBJ1-1; TRBD1 aligns across 12 bases. This CDR3 contains 17 residues. The germline CDR1 and CDR2 sequences are ENHRY and SYGVKD. After removal of 3 bases from V and 0 bases from J, the junction contained 5 bases not matched to a gene. DNA of the CDR3: TGTGCCATCAGTGACGGGACAGGGGGCTTGGTGAACACTGAAGCTTTCTTT. Its translation: CAISDGTGGLVNTEAFF.

This chain joins TRBV4-2 and TRBJ1-2; the D is unclear. Trimming pared 0 bases from V and 0 bases from J, leaving 14 bases between. This CDR3 is built from 17 residues. Per germline, CDR1 LGHNA and CDR2 YNFKEQ. The CDR3 DNA follows: TGTGCCAGCAGCCAAGATCGGGCGGGAGCTTCTAACTATGGCTACACCTTC. Its translation is CASSQDRAGASNYGYTF.

The chain couples TRBV9 to TRBJ2-7; 9 bases match TRBD2. V was pared by 1 base and J by 4 bases, with 6 bases of the junction left unmatched. The CDR3 loop spans 15 amino acids. The germline V gene has CDR1 SGDLS and CDR2 YYNGEE. CDR3 in DNA: TGTGCCAGCAGCGTAACGCCTAGCGGGGTGTACGAGCAGTACTTC. Translated: CASSVTPSGVYEQYF.

This chain joins TRBV27 and TRBJ1-2; D remains unclear. The germline V and J ends were trimmed by 6 bases and 8 bases, with 13 bases remaining between them. The CDR3 is made up of 12 amino acids. Germline V gene sequence: CDR1 MNHEY, CDR2 SMNVEV (reference sequence). This chain's CDR3 is CASSSEVGGYTF. CDR3 nucleotides: TGTGCCAGCAGCAGCGAGGTCGGGGGCTACACCTTC.

The gene calls are TRBV3-1 and TRBJ2-7; a weak D match, TRBD2 (5 bases). V was pared by 0 bases and J by 4 bases, with 16 bases between. Germline V CDR1 and CDR2: LGHDT, YNNKEL (reference sequence). This CDR3 is 16 amino acids long. The CDR3 is CASSQEPLASRYEQYF. The CDR3 coding sequence is TGTGCCAGCAGCCAAGAGCCTCTGGCTAGCAGGTACGAGCAGTACTTC.

The chain couples TRBV2 to TRBJ1-1; D is undetermined. From germline, CDR1 is SNHLY and CDR2 FYNNEI. The CDR3 loop spans 11 amino acids. The chain's CDR3 is CVRGEYTEAFF. The CDR3 nucleotides are TGTGTACGTGGGGAATACACTGAAGCTTTCTTT.

The chain couples TRBV7-9 to TRBJ1-1; 8 bases are shared with TRBD1. Germline-derived CDR1 and CDR2 are SEHNR and FQNEAQ (reference sequence). CDR3 length: 13 amino acids. Germline trimming cut 5 bases from V and 4 bases from J; bases unmatched to any gene: 3. The CDR3 DNA follows: TGTGCCAGCAGCACCGACAGGGGCACTGAAGCTTTCTTT. Translated, it gives CASSTDRGTEAFF.

This chain uses TRBV7-8 with TRBJ2-7; 11 bases map to TRBD2. The CDR3 is 18 residues long. CDR1 and CDR2 from the germline V gene are SGHVS and FQNEAQ. V shed 2 bases, J shed 7 bases, and the junction held 16 bases outside the gene matches. CDR3 residues: CASSLRDRLAGPPGEQYF. CDR3 coding DNA: TGTGCCAGCAGCTTACGGGATCGACTAGCGGGACCTCCCGGGGAGCAGTACTTC.

The chain uses TRBV7-2 and TRBJ1-2; a possible D gene is TRBD1 (5 bases). This CDR3 has 15 residues. Germline V CDR1 and CDR2: SGHTA, FQGNSA. V lost 5 bases and J 2 bases, leaving 15 bases between the germline ends. The CDR3 region is CASSPVWGNNYGYTF. In nucleotides, the CDR3 is TGTGCCAGCAGCCCCGTCTGGGGGAACAACTATGGCTACACCTTC.

The chain is built from TRBV7-8 and TRBJ2-3; weak D call: TRBD2 (5 bases). This CDR3 comprises 15 residues. Trimming shortened V by 5 bases and J by 1 base, and 13 bases separated the two germline ends. Germline-derived CDR1 and CDR2 are SGHVS and FQNEAQ. The DNA of the CDR3 is TGTGCCAGCAGCCCGCCCGAGGGCCGCACAGATACGCAGTATTTT. It translates to CASSPPEGRTDTQYF.

The chain couples TRBV20-1 to TRBJ2-7, with 7 positions matching TRBD1. CDR1 is DFQATT and CDR2 is SNEGSKA in the germline V gene (reference sequence). Trimming cost V 5 bases and J 3 bases; bases outside gene matches: 4. This CDR3 is built from 12 residues. This chain's CDR3 is CSAHRGDYEQYF. CDR3 DNA sequence: TGCAGTGCTCACAGGGGAGACTACGAGCAGTACTTC.

The V and J genes are TRBV20-1 and TRBJ2-2; D perhaps matches TRBD1 (5 bases). This CDR3 region has 13 residues. Trimming cost V 6 bases and J 0 bases, with 8 bases left between them. Germline V gene lookup returns CDR1 DFQATT and CDR2 SNEGSKA (reference sequence). The CDR3 DNA reads as TGCAGTGCCCGACAGACGAACACCGGGGAGCTGTTTTTT. Residues: CSARQTNTGELFF.

The J gene is TRBJ2-7, the V gene TRBV2, with 8 bases matching TRBD2. Germline-derived CDR1 and CDR2 are SNHLY and FYNNEI. Trimming took 7 bases from V and 3 from J; bases not matched to a gene: 11. CDR3 length equals 15 residues. This CDR3 is CASKGHPGLGYEQYF. The CDR3 coding sequence is TGTGCCAGCAAGGGCCATCCGGGACTAGGCTACGAGCAGTACTTC.

The chain is built from TRBV27 and TRBJ2-7; possibly TRBD2 for D (6 bases). Trimming removed 5 bases from V and 5 bases from J, with 22 bases in between. There are 16 residues in the CDR3. The germline CDR1 and CDR2 sequences are MNHEY and SMNVEV (reference sequence). CDR3 in amino acids: CASSATTSRSSNEQYF. In nucleotides, the CDR3 is TGTGCCAGCAGTGCTACTACTAGCAGGAGTAGCAACGAGCAGTACTTC.

The chain is built from TRBV14 and TRBJ2-7; TRBD1 is a possible D gene (6 bases). V was clipped by 5 bases and J by 3 bases, with 11 bases between them. The V gene's germline CDR1 is SGHDN and CDR2 FVKESK. This CDR3 region has 13 residues. As DNA, the CDR3 is TGTGCCAGCAGCTACCAGGGGTACTACGAGCAGTACTTC. Protein sequence: CASSYQGYYEQYF.

The rearrangement uses TRBV5-1 and TRBJ2-7, with TRBD2 matching 15 bases. Germline CDR1 is SGHRS and CDR2 is YFSETQ. The CDR3 is 17 residues long. V shed 3 bases and J 5 bases; nucleotides not matched to a gene: 9. The CDR3 sequence is CASSWTSGRVGLDEQYF. CDR3 coding DNA: TGCGCCAGCAGCTGGACTAGCGGGAGGGTCGGTCTGGACGAGCAGTACTTC.

V is TRBV9 and J is TRBJ2-1; maybe TRBD2 (5 bases). Germline V gene data show CDR1 as SGDLS and CDR2 as YYNGEE. V lost 0 bases to trimming and J lost 5 bases, with 9 bases between them. CDR3 length equals 14 residues. The CDR3 region has the DNA TGTGCCAGCAGCGTAGGAGGGCCAGACAATGAGCAGTTCTTC. Translating gives CASSVGGPDNEQFF.

This clonotype was seen once. The gene calls are TRBV7-9 and TRBJ1-1; D not resolved. The CDR3 runs to 13 residues. V was clipped by 0 bases and J by 7 bases, with 9 bases between them. Germline CDR1 is SEHNR and CDR2 is FQNEAQ (reference sequence). CDR3 sequence: CASSLANAVEAFF. The CDR3 DNA reads as TGTGCCAGCAGCTTAGCAAACGCGGTTGAAGCTTTCTTT.

V gene TRBV5-6 combines with J gene TRBJ2-7, with a tentative D call TRBD1 (5 bases). The germline V gene encodes CDR1 SGHDT and CDR2 YYEEEE. The V end lost 4 bases, the J end lost 2 bases, and 16 bases lay between the germline ends. The length of the CDR3 is 15 residues. The chain's CDR3 is CASSLKSDRTYEQYF. As DNA, the CDR3 is TGTGCCAGCAGCCTCAAATCCGACAGAACCTACGAGCAGTACTTC.

V gene TRBV10-3 combines with J gene TRBJ1-5; D is ambiguous. The germline V and J ends were trimmed by 2 bases and 3 bases, with 8 bases remaining between them. The CDR3 has 14 amino acids. Germline-derived CDR1 and CDR2 are ENHRY and SYGVKD. CDR3 DNA: TGTGCCATCAGTGAGCTAAGGGACAATCAGCCCCAGCATTTT. This sequence encodes CAISELRDNQPQHF.

The chain is built from TRBV9 and TRBJ2-1; 8 bases fit TRBD1. Trimming cost V 1 base and J 3 bases; bases outside gene matches: 6. The CDR3 sequence is 16 residues long. Germline values: CDR1 SGDLS, CDR2 YYNGEE. The CDR3 region has the DNA TGTGCCAGCAGCGTACCCCCCGGACAGGGCTACAATGAGCAGTTCTTC. Protein sequence: CASSVPPGQGYNEQFF.